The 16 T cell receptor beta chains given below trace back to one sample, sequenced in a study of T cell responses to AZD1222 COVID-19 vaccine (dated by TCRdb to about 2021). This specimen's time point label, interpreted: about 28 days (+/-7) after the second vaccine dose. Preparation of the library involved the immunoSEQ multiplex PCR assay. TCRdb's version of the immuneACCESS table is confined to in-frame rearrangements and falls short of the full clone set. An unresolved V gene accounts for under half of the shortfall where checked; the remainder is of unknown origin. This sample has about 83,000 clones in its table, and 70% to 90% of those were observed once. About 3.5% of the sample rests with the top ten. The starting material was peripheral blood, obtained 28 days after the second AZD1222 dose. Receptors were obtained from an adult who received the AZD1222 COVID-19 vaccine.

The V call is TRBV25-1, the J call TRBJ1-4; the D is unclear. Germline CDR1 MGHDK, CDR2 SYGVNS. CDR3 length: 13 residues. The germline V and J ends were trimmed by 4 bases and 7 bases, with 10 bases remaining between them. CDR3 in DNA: TGTGCCAGCAGTGCGGTGGCTGGTGAAAAACTGTTTTTT. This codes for CASSAVAGEKLFF. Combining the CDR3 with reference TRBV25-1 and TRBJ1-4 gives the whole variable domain EADIYQTPRYLVIGTGKKITLECSQTMGHDKMYWYQQDPGMELHLIHYSYGVNSTEKGDLSSESTVSRIRTEHFPLTLESARPSHTSQYLCASSAVAGEKLFFGSGTQLSVL.

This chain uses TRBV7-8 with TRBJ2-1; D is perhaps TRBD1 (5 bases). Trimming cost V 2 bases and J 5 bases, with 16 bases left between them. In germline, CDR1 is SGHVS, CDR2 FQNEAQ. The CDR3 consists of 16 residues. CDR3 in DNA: TGTGCCAGCAGCTTAAGACTGGGGCAGGCCCACAATGAGCAGTTCTTC. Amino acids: CASSLRLGQAHNEQFF. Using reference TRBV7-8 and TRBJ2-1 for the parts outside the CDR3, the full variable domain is GAGVSQSPRYKVAKRGQDVALRCDPISGHVSLFWYQQALGQGPEFLTYFQNEAQLDKSGLPSDRFFAERPEGSVSTLKIQRTQQEDSAVYLCASSLRLGQAHNEQFFGPGTRLTVL.

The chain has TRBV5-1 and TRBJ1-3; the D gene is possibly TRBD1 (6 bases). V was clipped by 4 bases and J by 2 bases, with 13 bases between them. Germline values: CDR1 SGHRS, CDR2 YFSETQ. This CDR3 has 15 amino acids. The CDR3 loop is CASSAHGGPGNTIYF. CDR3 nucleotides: TGCGCCAGCAGCGCCCACGGGGGCCCTGGAAACACCATATATTTT.

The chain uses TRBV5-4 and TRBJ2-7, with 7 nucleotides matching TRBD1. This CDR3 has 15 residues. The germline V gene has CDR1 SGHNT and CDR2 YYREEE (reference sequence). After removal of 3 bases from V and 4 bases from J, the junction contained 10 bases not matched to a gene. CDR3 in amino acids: CASSSKTGSFYEQYF. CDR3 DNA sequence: TGTGCCAGCAGCTCTAAGACAGGGTCTTTTTACGAGCAGTACTTC.

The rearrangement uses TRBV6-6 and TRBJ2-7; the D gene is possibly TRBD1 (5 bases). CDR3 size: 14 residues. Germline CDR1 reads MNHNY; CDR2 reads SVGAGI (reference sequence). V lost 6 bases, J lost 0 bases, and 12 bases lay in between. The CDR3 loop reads CASRPTESSYEQYF. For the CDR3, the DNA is TGTGCCAGCAGACCGACAGAATCCTCCTACGAGCAGTACTTC.

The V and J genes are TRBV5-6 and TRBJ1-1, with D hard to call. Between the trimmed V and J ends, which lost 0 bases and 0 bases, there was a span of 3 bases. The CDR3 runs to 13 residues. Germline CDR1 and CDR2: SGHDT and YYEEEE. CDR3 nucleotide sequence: TGTGCCAGCAGCTTGGACATGAACACTGAAGCTTTCTTT. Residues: CASSLDMNTEAFF. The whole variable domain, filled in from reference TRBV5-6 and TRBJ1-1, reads DAGVTQSPTHLIKTRGQQVTLRCSPKSGHDTVSWYQQALGQGPQFIFQYYEEEERQRGNFPDRFSGHQFPNYSSELNVNALLLGDSALYLCASSLDMNTEAFFGQGTRLTVV.

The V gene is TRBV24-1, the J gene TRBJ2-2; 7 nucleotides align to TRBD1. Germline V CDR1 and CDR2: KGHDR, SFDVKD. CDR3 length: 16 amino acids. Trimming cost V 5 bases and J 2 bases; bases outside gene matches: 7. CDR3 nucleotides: TGTGCCACCAGTGCCCCCACAGGGGCCAACACCGGGGAGCTGTTTTTT. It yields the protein CATSAPTGANTGELFF.

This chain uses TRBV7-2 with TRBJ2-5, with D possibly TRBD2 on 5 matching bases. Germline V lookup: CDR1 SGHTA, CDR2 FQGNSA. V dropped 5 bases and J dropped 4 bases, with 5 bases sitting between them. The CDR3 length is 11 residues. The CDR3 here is CASSEGETQYF. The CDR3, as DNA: TGTGCCAGCAGCGAGGGAGAGACCCAGTACTTC.

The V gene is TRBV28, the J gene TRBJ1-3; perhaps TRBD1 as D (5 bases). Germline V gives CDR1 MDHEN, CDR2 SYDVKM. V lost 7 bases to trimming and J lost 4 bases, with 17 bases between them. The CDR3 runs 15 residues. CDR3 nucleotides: TGTGCCAGCACCCCCCCCGGGGGAGGCGGAAACACCATATATTTT. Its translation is CASTPPGGGGNTIYF.

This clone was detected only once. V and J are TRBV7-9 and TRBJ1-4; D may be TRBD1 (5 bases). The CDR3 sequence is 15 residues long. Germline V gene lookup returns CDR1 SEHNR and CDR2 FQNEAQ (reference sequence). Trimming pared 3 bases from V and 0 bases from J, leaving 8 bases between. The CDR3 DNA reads TGTGCCAGCAGCTTGAGGGGCTCAACTAATGAAAAACTGTTTTTT. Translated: CASSLRGSTNEKLFF.

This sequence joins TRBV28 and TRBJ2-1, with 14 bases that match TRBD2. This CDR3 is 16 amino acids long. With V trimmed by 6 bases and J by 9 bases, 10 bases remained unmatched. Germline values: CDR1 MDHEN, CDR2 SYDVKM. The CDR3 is CASSPMGLAGAGEQFF. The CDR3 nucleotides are TGTGCCAGCAGCCCCATGGGACTAGCGGGAGCGGGTGAGCAGTTCTTC.

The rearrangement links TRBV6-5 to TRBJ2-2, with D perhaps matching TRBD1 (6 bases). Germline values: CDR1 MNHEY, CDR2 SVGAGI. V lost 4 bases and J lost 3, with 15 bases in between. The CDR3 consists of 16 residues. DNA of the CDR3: TGTGCCAGCAGTTCGATAACAGGGTCCCACACCGGGGAGCTGTTTTTT. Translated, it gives CASSSITGSHTGELFF.

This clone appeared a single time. The CDR3 DNA is TGCGCCAGCAGTGAGTCGGCCGGGACAGGGCGTTACGAGCAGTACTTC. It yields the protein CASSESAGTGRYEQYF. The chain combines TRBV10-1 with TRBJ2-7, with 9 bases matching TRBD1. Trimming took 0 bases from V and 4 from J; bases not matched to a gene: 7. Germline CDR1 is WNHNN and CDR2 is SYGVQD (reference sequence). This CDR3 has 16 amino acids.

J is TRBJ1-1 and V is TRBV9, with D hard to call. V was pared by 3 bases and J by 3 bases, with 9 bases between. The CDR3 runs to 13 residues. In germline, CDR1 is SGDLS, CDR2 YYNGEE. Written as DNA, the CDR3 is TGTGCCAGCAGCGCCGTTGGGTACACTGAAGCTTTCTTT. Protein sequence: CASSAVGYTEAFF.

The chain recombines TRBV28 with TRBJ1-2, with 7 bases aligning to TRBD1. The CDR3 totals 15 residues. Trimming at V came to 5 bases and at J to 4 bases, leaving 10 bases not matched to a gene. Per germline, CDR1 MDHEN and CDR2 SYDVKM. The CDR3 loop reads CASSGYRGTLYGYTF. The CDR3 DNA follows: TGTGCCAGCAGTGGATACAGGGGAACGCTCTATGGCTACACCTTC.

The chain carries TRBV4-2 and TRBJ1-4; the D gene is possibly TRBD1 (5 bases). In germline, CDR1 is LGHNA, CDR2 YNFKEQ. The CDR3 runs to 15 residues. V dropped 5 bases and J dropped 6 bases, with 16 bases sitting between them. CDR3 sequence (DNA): TGTGCCAGCAGCTCGTCGACAGCCCAATATGAAAAACTGTTTTTT. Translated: CASSSSTAQYEKLFF.